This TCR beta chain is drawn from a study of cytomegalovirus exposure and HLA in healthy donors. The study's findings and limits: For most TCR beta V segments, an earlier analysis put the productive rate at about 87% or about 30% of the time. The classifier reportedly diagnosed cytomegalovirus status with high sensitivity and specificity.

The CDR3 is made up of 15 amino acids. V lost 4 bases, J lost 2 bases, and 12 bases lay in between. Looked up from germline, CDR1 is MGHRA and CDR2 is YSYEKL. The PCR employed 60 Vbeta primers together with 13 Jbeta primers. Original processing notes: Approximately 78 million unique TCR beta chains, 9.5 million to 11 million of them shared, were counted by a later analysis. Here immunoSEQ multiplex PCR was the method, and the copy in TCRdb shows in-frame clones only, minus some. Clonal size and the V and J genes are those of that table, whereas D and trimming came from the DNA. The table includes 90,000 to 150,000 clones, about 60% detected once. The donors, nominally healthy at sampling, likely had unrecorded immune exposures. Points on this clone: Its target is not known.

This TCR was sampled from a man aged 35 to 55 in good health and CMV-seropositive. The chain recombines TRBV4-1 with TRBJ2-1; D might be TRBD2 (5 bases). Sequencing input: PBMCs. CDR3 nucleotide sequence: TGCGCCAGCAGCCGTCAGGAGAGGGCCTACAATGAGCAGTTCTTC. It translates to CASSRQERAYNEQFF.